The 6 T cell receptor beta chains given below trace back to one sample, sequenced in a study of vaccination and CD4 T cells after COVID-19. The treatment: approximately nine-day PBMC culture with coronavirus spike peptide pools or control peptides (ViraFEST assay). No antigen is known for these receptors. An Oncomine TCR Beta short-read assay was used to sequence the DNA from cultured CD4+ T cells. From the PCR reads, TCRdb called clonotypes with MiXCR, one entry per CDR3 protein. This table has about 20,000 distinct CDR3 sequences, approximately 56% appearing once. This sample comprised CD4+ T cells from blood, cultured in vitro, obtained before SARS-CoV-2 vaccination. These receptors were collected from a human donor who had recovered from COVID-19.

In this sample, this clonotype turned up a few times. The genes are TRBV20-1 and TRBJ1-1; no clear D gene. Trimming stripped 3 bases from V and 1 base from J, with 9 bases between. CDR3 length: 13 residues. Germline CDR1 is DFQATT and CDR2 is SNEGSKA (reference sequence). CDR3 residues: CSASWPTNTEAFF. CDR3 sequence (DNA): TGCAGTGCTAGTTGGCCGACGAACACTGAAGCTTTCTTT.

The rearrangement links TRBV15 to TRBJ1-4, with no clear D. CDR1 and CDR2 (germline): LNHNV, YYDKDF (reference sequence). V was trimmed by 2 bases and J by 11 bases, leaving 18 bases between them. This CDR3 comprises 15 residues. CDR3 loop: CATSRREATTYKLFF. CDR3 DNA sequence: TGTGCCACCAGCAGACGGGAAGCAACAACGTATAAACTGTTTTTT.

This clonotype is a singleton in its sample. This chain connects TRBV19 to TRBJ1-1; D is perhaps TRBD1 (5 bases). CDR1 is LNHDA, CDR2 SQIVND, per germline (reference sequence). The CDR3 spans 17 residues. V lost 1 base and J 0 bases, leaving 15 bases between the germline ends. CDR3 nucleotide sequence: TGTGCCAGTAGTATAGTGAGGGGCCGGACCCTGAACACTGAAGCTTTCTTT. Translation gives CASSIVRGRTLNTEAFF.

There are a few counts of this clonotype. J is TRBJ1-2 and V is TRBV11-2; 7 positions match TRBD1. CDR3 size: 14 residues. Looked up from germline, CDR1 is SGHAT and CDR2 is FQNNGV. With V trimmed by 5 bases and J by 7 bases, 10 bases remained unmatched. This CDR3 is CASSPGQLWAGYTF. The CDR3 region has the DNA TGTGCCAGCAGCCCGGGACAGCTTTGGGCTGGCTACACCTTC.

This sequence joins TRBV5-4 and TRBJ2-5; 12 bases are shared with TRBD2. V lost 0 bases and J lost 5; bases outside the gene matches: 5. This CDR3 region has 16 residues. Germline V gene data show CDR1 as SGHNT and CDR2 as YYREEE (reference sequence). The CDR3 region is CASSLGLAGAGETQYF. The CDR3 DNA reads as TGTGCCAGCAGCTTGGGACTAGCGGGAGCGGGGGAGACCCAGTACTTC.

In nucleotides, the CDR3 is TGTGCCAGCAGCCTGGGACAACCCCAGTTAGCTGAAGCTTTCTTT. Translated: CASSLGQPQLAEAFF. The chain couples TRBV11-3 to TRBJ1-1, with TRBD1 as a possible D gene (6 bases). The germline gives CDR1 SGHNT, CDR2 YENEEA. V dropped 5 bases and J dropped 6 bases, with 19 bases sitting between them. The CDR3 loop spans 15 amino acids.